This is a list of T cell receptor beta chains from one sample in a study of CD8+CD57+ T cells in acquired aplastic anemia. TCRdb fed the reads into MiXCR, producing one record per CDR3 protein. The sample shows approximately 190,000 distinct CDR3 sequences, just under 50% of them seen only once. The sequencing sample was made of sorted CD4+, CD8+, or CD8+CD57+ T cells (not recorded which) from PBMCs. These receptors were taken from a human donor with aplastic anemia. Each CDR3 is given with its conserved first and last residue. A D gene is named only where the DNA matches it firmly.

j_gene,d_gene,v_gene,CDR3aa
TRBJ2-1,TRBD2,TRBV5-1,CASSGGLAGGYNEQFF
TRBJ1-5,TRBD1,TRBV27,CASSPLGQGNQPQHF
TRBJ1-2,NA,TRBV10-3,CASSVGVLRGGGYTF
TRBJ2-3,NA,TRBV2,CASSEQGLTDTQYF
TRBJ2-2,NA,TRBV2,CASKAGGYTGELFF
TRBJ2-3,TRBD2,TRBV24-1,CASSPRTSGFSDTQYF
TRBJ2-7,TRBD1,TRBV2,CAGGQDDEQYF
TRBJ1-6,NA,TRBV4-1,CASSQEGGRGSPLHF
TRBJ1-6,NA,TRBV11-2,CASSPRWGGGQTYNSPLHF
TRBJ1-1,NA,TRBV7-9,CASSFGTEAFF
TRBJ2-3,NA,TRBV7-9,CASSPRGQYTQYF
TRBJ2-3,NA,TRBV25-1,CASSEWAGGTDTQYF
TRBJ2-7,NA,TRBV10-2,CASSEAGGEQYF
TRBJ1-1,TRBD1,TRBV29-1,CSAGQGRTEAFF
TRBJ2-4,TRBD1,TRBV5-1,CASGLGRDRVSIQYF
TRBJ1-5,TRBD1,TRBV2,CASTLDRAGNQPQHF
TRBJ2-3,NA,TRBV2,CASRGRETDTQYF
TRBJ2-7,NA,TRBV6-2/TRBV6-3,CAVLGDHAGEQYF
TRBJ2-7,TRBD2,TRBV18,CASSPLSGRSYEQYF
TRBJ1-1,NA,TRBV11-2,CASSLTQDRNTEAFF
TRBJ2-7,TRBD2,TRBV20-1,CSARRGLAGAYEQYF
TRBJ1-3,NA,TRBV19,CASSKWRNTIYF
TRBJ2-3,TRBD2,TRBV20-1,CSAGTSGRTDTQYF
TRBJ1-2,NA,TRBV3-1,CASSLRKGLRGGYTF
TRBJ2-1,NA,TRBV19,CASSRGWNEQFF
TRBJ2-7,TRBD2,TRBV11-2,CASSPLGLAGGSEQYF
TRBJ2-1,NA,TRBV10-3,CAISEEGWTLYNEQFF
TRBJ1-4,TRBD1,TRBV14,CASSQGLGDRGGEKLFF
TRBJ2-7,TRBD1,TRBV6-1,CAASPGQISYEQYF
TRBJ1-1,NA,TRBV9,CASSVVGEMNTEAFF
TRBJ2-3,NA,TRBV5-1,CASMASGTDTQYF
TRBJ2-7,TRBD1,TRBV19,CASSGTGGHREQYF
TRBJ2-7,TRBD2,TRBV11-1,CASSLASPWEGEQYF
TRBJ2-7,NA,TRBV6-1,CASSLVRRYEQYF
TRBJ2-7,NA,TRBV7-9,CASSNARVVQYF
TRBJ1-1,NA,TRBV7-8,CAGRWTGITEAFF
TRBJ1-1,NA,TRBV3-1,CASSQVPGETEAFF
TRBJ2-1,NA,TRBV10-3,CAISESSGASYNEQFF
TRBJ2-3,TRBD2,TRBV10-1,CASSESGLAATDTQYF
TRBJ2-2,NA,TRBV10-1,CASSDWGRLNTGELFF
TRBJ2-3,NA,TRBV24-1,CAARGSLNTDTQYF
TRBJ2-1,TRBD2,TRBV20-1,CSARRASGSSYNEQFF
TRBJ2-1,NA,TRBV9,CASSLAPYNEQFF
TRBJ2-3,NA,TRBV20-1,CSARDYRAGVGDTQYF
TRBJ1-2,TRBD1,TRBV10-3,CAISESTGASGYGYTF
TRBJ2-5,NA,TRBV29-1,CSGGQETQYF
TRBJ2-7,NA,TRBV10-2,CASRPAETYEQHF
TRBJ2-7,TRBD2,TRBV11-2,CASTWGGFHEQYF
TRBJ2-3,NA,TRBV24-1,CATSRADTQYF
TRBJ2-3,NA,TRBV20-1,CSARGSRQNTDTQYF
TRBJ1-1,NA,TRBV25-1,CASSERPNTEAFF
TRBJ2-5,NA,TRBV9,CASSVCPTQGTQYF
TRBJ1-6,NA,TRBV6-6,CASSGVISSPLHF